These T cell receptor beta chains were read from a single sample in a study of blood T cell repertoires in COVID-19. Assay: immunoSEQ multiplex PCR; the TCRdb copy retains only in-frame clones and omits some. The sample consists of 80,000 to 90,000 clones, approximately 81% of them appearing once. The sample taken for sequencing was peripheral blood. These receptor sequences come from a woman in her 70s with acute or convalescent COVID-19. Both conserved end residues are part of each CDR3. A D gene is named only where the DNA matches it firmly. The size of a clone is reported for some rows only, either as once, few or many, or as a class for expanded clones.

cdr3_nt | cdr3_aa | clone_size | j_call | d_call | v_call
TGTGCCAGTAGTATAGTCGCGGGACAGGGGGACTATGGCTACACCTTC | CASSIVAGQGDYGYTF | once | TRBJ1-2 | TRBD1 | TRBV19
TGTGCCAGCACTCGTATCGGGGGGGCTGCAAATGAGCAGTTCTTC | CASTRIGGAANEQFF | . | TRBJ2-1 | TRBD2 | TRBV6-6
TGTGCCAGCAGCGTAGGAAGGCTGGGGCCAGATACGCAGTATTTT | CASSVGRLGPDTQYF | . | TRBJ2-3 | . | TRBV9
TGTGCCAGCAGCCCAGTAGGGACAGGGAATACCGGGGAGCTGTTTTTT | CASSPVGTGNTGELFF | . | TRBJ2-2 | TRBD1 | TRBV5-5
TGTGCCAGCAGTTCCGGACAGGGGGCAGTTCGGGAGCAGTTCTTC | CASSSGQGAVREQFF | . | TRBJ2-1 | TRBD1 | TRBV6-6
TGCGCCAGCAGCTCCGCTAGCGGGGGGGCCACCAATGAGCAGTTCTTC | CASSSASGGATNEQFF | . | TRBJ2-1 | TRBD2 | TRBV5-1
TGTGCCAGCAGCCGCGCGGACAGGGACGAAAACATTCAGTACTTC | CASSRADRDENIQYF | . | TRBJ2-4 | TRBD1 | TRBV6-2/TRBV6-3
TGTGCCAGCAGTTTCTCGCGGGGATCGAACACTGAAGCTTTCTTT | CASSFSRGSNTEAFF | . | TRBJ1-1 | . | TRBV27
TGCGCCAGCAGCCAAGTCCTGGGTCCAGGGGCTCAGCCCCAGCATTTT | CASSQVLGPGAQPQHF | . | TRBJ1-5 | . | TRBV4-1
TGTGCCAGCAGCCACGACCCCGGGGAGTATGGCTACACCTTC | CASSHDPGEYGYTF | . | TRBJ1-2 | . | TRBV5-4
TGCGCCAGCAGCTTGGTTCAGGGGACCTATGGCTACACCTTC | CASSLVQGTYGYTF | . | TRBJ1-2 | . | TRBV5-1
TGTGCCAGCAGACGGCGAGTGGGGCAAAACTATGGCTACACCTTC | CASRRRVGQNYGYTF | . | TRBJ1-2 | . | TRBV6-5
TGTGCCAGTACCTCCGGGACAGTAGCCAAAAACATTCAGTACTTC | CASTSGTVAKNIQYF | . | TRBJ2-4 | TRBD1 | TRBV19
TGTGCCAGCAGTTTATGGGGACAGGCTCTTAGGTATGGCTACACCTTC | CASSLWGQALRYGYTF | . | TRBJ1-2 | TRBD1 | TRBV28
TGTGCCAGCAGCAAAGATATTCTCGGGACAGGGAATTCACCCCTCCACTTT | CASSKDILGTGNSPLHF | . | TRBJ1-6 | TRBD1 | TRBV3-1/TRBV3-2
TGTGCCAGCAGTTACGAGACAGCGAATAATTCACCCCTCCACTTT | CASSYETANNSPLHF | . | TRBJ1-6 | . | TRBV6-5
TGTGCCAGAAAACCCCCCCGGTGGCAGGACCTACAGGACTATGGCTACACCTTC | CARKPPRWQDLQDYGYTF | . | TRBJ1-2 | . | TRBV11-3
TGTGCCAGCAGCCAAGGGGGAGCCTATGGCTACACCTTC | CASSQGGAYGYTF | once | TRBJ1-2 | . | TRBV3-1/TRBV3-2
TGTGCCAGCGGCGGACAGGGCCATGAGCAGTTCTTC | CASGGQGHEQFF | . | TRBJ2-1 | TRBD1 | TRBV11-2
TGCGCCAGCAGCCCAGGTAGCGGTGCCACAGATACGCAGTATTTT | CASSPGSGATDTQYF | . | TRBJ2-3 | . | TRBV4-1
TGTGCCAGCTCCCGGGAATCCAGGGGGCCGACTGAAGCTTTCTTT | CASSRESRGPTEAFF | . | TRBJ1-1 | TRBD1 | TRBV18
TGTGCCAGCAGCCTCGAGGGATACCTCACAGATACGCAGTATTTT | CASSLEGYLTDTQYF | . | TRBJ2-3 | . | TRBV5-6
TGTGCCAGCAGCGTAGACAGTCCGTCCTCTGGAAACACCATATATTTT | CASSVDSPSSGNTIYF | . | TRBJ1-3 | . | TRBV9
TGTGCCATCAGTAGCGGGGGGGCCAATGAGCAGTTCTTC | CAISSGGANEQFF | once | TRBJ2-1 | TRBD2 | TRBV10-3
TGCAGCGTTGTTTCCACCGGGACAGCGCTTTCTGAAGCTTTCTTT | CSVVSTGTALSEAFF | . | TRBJ1-1 | TRBD1 | TRBV29-1
TGTGCCAGCAGCCCCCGATTTCGTAGCGGGTATAACACCGGGGAGCTGTTTTTT | CASSPRFRSGYNTGELFF | . | TRBJ2-2 | TRBD2 | TRBV3-1/TRBV3-2